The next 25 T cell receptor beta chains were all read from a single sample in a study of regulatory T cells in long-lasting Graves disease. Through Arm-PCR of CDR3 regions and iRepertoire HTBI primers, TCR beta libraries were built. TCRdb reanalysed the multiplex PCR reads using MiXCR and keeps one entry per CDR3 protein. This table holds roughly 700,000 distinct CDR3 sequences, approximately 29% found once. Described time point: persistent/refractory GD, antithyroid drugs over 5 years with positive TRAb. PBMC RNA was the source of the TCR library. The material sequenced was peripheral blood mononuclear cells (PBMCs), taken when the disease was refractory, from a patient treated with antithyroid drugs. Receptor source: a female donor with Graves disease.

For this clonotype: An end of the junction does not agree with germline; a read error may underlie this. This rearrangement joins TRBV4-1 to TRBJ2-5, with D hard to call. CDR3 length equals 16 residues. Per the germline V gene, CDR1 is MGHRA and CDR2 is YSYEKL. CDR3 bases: TGCGCCAGCAGCCAAGATGCCGAGTTAGGAGTTGAGACCCAGCACTTC. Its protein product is CASSQDAELGVETQHF.

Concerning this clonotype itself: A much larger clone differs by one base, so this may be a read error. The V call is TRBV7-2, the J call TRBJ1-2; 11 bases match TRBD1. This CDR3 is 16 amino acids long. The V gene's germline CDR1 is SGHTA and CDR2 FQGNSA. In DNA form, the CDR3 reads TGTGCCAGCAGCTTGGGAGGGACAGGGGGAATATACGGCTGCACCTTC. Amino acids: CASSLGGTGGIYGCTF.

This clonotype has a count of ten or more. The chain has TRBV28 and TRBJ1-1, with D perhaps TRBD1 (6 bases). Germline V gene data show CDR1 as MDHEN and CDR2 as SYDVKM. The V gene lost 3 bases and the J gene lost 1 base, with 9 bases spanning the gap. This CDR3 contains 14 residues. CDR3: CASSLTGANTEAFF. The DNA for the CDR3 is TGTGCCAGCAGTTTGACGGGGGCGAACACTGAAGCTTTCTTT.

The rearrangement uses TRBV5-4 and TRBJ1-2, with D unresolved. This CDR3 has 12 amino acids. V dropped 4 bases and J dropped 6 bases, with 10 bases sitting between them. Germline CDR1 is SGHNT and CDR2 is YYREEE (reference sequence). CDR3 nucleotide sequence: TGTGCCAGCAGCAGAACAGAGGATGGCTACACCTTC. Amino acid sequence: CASSRTEDGYTF.

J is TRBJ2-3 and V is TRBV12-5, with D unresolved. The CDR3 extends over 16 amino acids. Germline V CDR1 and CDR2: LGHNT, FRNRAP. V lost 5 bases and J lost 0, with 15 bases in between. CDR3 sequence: CASGDDKPNSTDTQYF. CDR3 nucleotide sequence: TGTGCTAGTGGTGACGACAAACCGAATAGCACAGATACGCAGTATTTT.

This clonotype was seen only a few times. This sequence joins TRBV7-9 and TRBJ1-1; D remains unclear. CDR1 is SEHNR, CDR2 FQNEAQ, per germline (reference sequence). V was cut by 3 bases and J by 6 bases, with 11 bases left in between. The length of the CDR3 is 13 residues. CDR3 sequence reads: CASSFGEYAEAFF. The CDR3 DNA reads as TGTGCCAGCAGCTTCGGAGAATACGCTGAAGCTTTCTTT.

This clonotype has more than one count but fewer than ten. This chain's CDR3 is CSARGRTGTYEQYF. The CDR3 bases are TGCAGTGCTCGAGGGAGGACAGGGACCTACGAGCAGTACTTC. The J gene is TRBJ2-7, the V gene TRBV20-1; TRBD1 matches at 8 bases. The length of the CDR3 is 14 residues. Germline assignment: CDR1 DFQATT and CDR2 SNEGSKA (reference sequence). Trimming removed 5 bases from V and 2 bases from J; junction bases left unmatched: 8.

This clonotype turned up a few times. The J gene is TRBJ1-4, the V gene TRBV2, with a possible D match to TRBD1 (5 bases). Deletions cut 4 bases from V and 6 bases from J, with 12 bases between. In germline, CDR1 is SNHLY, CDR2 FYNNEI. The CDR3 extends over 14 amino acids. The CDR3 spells CASSGTEGHEKLFF. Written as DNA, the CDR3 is TGTGCCAGCAGTGGAACGGAGGGGCATGAAAAACTGTTTTTT.

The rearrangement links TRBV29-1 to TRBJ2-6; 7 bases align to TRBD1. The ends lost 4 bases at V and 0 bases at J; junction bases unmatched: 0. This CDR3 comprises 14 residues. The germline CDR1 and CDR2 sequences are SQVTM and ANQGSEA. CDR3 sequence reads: CSVGTGSGANVLTF. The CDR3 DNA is TGCAGCGTTGGGACAGGCTCTGGGGCCAACGTCCTGACTTTC.

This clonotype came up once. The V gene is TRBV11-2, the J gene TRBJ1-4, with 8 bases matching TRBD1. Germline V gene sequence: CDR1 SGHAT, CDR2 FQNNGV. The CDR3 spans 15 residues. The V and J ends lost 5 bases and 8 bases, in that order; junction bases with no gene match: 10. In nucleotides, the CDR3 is TGTGCCAGCAGCAACAGGGGGACGGGGTGGGAAAAACTGTTTTTT. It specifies CASSNRGTGWEKLFF.

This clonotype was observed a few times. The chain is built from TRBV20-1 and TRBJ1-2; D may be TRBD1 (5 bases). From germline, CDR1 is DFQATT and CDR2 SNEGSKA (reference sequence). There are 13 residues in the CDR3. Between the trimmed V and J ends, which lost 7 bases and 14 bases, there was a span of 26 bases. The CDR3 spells CSGQGTMTPPGTF. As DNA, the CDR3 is TGCAGTGGTCAAGGGACCATGACCCCGCCGGGGACCTTC.

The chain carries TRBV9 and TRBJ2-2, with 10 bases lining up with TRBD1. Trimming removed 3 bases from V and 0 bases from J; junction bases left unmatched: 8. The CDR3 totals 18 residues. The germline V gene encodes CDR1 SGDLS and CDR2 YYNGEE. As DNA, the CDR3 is TGTGCCAGCAGCGAGGGACAGGGGCTACCGACGAACACCGGGGAGCTGTTTTTT. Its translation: CASSEGQGLPTNTGELFF.

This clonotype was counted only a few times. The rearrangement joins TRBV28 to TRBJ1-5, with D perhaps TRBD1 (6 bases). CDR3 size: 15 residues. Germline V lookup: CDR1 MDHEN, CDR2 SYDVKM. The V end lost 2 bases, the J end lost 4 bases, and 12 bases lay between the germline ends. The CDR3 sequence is CASSLVQGPNQPQHF. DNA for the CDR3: TGTGCCAGCAGTTTAGTACAGGGTCCAAATCAGCCCCAGCATTTT.

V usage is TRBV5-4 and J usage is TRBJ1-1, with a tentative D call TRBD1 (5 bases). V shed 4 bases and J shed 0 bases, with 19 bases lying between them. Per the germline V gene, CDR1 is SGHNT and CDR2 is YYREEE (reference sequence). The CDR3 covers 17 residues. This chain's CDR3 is CASSGGVNVGVNTEAFF. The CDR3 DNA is TGTGCCAGCAGCGGGGGGGTTAACGTTGGGGTGAACACTGAAGCTTTCTTT.

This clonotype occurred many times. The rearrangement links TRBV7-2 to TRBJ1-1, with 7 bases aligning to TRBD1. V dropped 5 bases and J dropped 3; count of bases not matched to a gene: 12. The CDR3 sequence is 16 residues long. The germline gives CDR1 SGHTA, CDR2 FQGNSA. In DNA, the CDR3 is TGTGCCAGCAGCCATACTTTAGGGGGCGACGACACTGAAGCTTTCTTT. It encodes CASSHTLGGDDTEAFF.

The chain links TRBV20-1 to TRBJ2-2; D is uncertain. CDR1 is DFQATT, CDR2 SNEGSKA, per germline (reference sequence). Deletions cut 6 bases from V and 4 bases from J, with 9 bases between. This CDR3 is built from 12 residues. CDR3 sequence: CSASEATGELFF. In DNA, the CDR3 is TGCAGTGCGTCGGAAGCCACCGGGGAGCTGTTTTTT.

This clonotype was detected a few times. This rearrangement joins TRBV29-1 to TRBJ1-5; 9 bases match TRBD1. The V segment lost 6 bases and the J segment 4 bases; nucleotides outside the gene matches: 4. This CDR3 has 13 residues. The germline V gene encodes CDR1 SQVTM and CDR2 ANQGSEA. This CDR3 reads CSVGDRVNQPQHF. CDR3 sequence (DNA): TGCAGCGTGGGGGACAGGGTGAATCAGCCCCAGCATTTT.

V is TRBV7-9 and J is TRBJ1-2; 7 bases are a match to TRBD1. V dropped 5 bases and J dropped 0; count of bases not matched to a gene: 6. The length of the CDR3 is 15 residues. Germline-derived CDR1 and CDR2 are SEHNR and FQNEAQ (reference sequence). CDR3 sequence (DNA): TGTGCCAGCAGCATCACAGGGGCAGCTAACTATGGCTACACCTTC. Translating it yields CASSITGAANYGYTF. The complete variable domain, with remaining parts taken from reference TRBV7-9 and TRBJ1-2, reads DTGVSQNPRHKITKRGQNVTFRCDPISEHNRLYWYRQTLGQGPEFLTYFQNEAQLEKSRLLSDRFSAERPKGSFSTLEIQRTEQGDSAMYLCASSITGAANYGYTFGSGTRLTVV.

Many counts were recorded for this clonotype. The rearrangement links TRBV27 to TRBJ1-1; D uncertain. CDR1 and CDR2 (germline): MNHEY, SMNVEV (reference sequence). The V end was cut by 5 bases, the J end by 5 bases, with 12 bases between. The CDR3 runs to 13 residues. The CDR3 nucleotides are TGTGCCAGCAGTGCCATGAGGAGAACTGAAGCTTTCTTT. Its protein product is CASSAMRRTEAFF.

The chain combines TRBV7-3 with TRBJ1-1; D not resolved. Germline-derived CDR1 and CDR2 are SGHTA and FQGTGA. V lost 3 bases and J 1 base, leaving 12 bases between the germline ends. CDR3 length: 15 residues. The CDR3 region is CASSFSGITNTEAFF. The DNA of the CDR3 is TGTGCCAGCAGCTTTTCAGGAATCACGAACACTGAAGCTTTCTTT.

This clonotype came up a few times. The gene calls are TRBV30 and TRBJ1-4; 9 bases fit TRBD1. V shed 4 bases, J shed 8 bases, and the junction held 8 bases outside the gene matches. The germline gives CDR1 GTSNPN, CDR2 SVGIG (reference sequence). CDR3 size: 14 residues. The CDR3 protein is CAWTSDRGREKLFF. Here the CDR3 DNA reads TGTGCCTGGACCTCGGACAGGGGTAGGGAAAAACTGTTTTTT.

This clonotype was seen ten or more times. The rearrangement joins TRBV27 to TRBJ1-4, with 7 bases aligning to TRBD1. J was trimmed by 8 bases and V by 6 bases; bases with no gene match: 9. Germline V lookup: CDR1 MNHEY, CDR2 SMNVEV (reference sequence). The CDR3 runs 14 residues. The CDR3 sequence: CASRNRGPGEKLFF. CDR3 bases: TGTGCCAGCAGAAACAGGGGCCCTGGAGAAAAACTGTTTTTT.

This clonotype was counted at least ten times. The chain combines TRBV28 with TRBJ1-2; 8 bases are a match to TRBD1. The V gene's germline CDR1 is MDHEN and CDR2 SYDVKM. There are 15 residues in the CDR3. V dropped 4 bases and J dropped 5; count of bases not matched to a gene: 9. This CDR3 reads CASSSPTGVPYGYTF. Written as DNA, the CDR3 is TGTGCCAGCAGTTCCCCGACAGGGGTCCCTTATGGCTACACCTTC.

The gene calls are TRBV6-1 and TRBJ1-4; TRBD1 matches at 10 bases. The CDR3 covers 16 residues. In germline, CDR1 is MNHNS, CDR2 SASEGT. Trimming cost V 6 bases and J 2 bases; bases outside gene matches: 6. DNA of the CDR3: TGTGCCAGCAGCAGACAGGGGGCGTCTACTAATGAAAAACTGTTTTTT. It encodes CASSRQGASTNEKLFF.

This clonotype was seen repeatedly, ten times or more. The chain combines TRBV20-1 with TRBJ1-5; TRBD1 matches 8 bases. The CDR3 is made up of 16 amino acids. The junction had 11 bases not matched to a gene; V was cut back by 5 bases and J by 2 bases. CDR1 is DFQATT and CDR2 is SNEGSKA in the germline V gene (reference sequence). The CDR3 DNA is TGCAGTGCTGCTCCGGGCCTACAGGGGGGCAATCAGCCCCAGCATTTT. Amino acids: CSAAPGLQGGNQPQHF.